This T cell receptor (beta chain) is from a study of blood T cell repertoires in COVID-19. Original handling: The assay estimated nucleated cells by amplifying reference gene primers. Assay: immunoSEQ multiplex PCR; the TCRdb copy retains only in-frame clones and omits some. That table furnishes V, J and clone size, whereas the DNA furnished D and trimming. This sample has 56,000 or so clones, with 84% found just once. Sequenced material: peripheral blood. The source of this sequence is a woman aged 80 or older with acute or convalescent COVID-19.

This CDR3 is CASSKWGCIEAFF. In DNA form, the CDR3 reads TGTGCCAGCAGCAAATGGGGCTGTATTGAAGCTTTCTTT. The chain couples TRBV21-1 to TRBJ1-1; the D segment call TRBD1 is taken from the table without a DNA check. TRBV21-1 is assigned pseudogene status. The CDR3 spans 13 residues.